This T cell receptor beta chain appears in the sequencing data of a study of radiotherapy plus CTLA-4 blockade in lung cancer. V gave up 5 bases and J gave up 7 bases, with 21 bases separating them. Germline CDR1 reads SGHTA; CDR2 reads FQGNSA. There are 16 residues in the CDR3. This clone came up a few times. TCRdb's copy holds only in-frame clones and misses some; the assay was immunoSEQ multiplex PCR. The repertoire holds about 38,000 clones, about 70% seen once, with almost 9% in the top ten. Sequencing was performed on peripheral blood, taken from a patient treated with radiotherapy plus ipilimumab. The chain links TRBV7-2 to TRBJ2-1, with TRBD1 as a possible D gene (5 bases). This sequence was found in a human donor with non-small cell lung cancer who had stable disease on radiotherapy plus ipilimumab. As DNA, the CDR3 is TGTGCCAGCAGCCGCCTCCCGGGCCTAGGGGTAAATGAGCAGTTCTTC. It codes for CASSRLPGLGVNEQFF.